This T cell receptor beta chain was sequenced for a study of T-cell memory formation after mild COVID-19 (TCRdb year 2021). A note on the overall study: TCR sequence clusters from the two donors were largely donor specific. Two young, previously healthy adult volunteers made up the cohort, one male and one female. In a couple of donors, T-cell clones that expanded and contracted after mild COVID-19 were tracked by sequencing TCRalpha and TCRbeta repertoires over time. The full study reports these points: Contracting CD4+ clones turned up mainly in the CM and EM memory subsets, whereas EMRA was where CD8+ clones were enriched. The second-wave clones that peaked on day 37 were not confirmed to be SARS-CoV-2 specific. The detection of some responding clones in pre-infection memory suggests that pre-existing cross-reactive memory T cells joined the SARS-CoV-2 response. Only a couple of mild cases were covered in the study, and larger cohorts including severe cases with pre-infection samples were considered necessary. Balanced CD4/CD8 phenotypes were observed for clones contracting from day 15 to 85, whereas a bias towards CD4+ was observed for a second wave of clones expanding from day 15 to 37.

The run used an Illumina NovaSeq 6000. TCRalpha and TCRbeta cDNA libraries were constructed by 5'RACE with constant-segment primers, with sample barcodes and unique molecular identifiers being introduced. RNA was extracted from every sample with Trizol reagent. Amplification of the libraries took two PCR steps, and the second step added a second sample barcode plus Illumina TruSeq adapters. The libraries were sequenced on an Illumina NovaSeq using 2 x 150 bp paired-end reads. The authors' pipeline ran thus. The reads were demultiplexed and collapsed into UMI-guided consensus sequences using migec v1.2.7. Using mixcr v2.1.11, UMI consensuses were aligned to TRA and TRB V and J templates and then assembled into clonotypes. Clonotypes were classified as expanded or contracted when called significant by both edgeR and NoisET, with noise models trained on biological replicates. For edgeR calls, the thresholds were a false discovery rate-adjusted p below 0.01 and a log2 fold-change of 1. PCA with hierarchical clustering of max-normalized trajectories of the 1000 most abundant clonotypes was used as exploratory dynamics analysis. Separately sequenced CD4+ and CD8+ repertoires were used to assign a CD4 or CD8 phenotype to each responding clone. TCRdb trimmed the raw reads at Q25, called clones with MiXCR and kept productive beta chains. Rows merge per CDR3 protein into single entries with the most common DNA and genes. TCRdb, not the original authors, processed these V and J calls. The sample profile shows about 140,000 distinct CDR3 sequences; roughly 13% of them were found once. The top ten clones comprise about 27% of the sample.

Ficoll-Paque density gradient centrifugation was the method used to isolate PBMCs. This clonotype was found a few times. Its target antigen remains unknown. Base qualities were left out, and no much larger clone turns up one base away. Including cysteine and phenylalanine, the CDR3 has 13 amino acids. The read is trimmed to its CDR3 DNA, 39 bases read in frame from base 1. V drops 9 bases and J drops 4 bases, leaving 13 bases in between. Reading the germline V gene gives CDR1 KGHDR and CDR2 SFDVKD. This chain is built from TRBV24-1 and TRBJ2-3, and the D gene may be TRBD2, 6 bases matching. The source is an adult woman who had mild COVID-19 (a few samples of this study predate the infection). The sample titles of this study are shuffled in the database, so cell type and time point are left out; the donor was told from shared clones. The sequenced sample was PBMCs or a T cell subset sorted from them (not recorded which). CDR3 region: CATGSGIADTQYF. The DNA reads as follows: TGTGCCACCGGTAGCGGAATAGCAGATACGCAGTATTTT.